This T cell receptor beta chain was sequenced for a study of shared clonotypes between healthy human individuals. Study-level results: Compared with clonotypes that all four donors shared, non-shared clonotypes had lower generation probabilities. Only blood samples were collected, and tissue repertoires likely differ. Rarefaction indicated that sorted-subset sequencing remained incomplete although depth was large. Generally, estimated richness proved larger in naive subsets than it did in memory subsets.

V dropped 5 bases and J dropped 6 bases, with 9 bases sitting between them. This CDR3 has 12 amino acids. Germline V gene lookup returns CDR1 MNHEY and CDR2 SVGAGI. Clones were read by immunoSEQ multiplex PCR, and TCRdb kept only the in-frame ones, dropping some. The top ten hold roughly 1.2% of the sample, which has about 1.4 million clones, about 96% seen once. In regard to this clone: Its target is unknown.

Input material: naive CD4+ T cells sorted from blood. Subset described: CD45RA+ positively selected. The source of this sequence is a man younger than 40 in good health. The chain joins TRBV6-5 to TRBJ2-3; D not resolved. CDR3 sequence (DNA): TGTGCCAGCAGTGGGGTGGACGATACGCAGTATTTT. Protein: CASSGVDDTQYF.